Listed below are T cell receptor beta chains from one sample, sequenced in a study of blood T cells in healthy people across ages. TCRdb independently ran MiXCR on the 5' RACE reads; one entry per CDR3 protein. The repertoire holds 600,000 to 1,000,000 distinct CDR3 sequences, with around 25% as singletons. These records were also assigned to another study, of T cells of mothers and their children.

Sequenced sample: blood. The source is a boy aged 10-17 years in good health. Each CDR3 is given without its conserved first and last residue. The D gene is left open where the match is weak.

d_call,cdr3_length,j_call,v_call,cdr3_aa
-,10,TRBJ1-5,TRBV20-1,SAGSRGQPQH
TRBD2,20,TRBJ2-3,TRBV11-2,ASSPPSDTTSTAPFWIDTQY
TRBD1,12,TRBJ1-1,TRBV6-5,ASREDRGGTEAF
-,13,TRBJ1-4,TRBV7-9,ASAPTGTANEKLF
-,13,TRBJ2-3,TRBV20-1,SARDASTRTDTQY
TRBD1,12,TRBJ2-7,TRBV29-1,SVSGQGSSYEQY
TRBD1,13,TRBJ2-1,TRBV6-2/TRBV6-3,ASRQTGGFHNEQF
TRBD1,15,TRBJ1-4,TRBV20-1,SAASGTGPRYNEKLF
-,14,TRBJ1-3,TRBV2,ASSELPVNSGNTIY
-,11,-,TRBV9,ASSVDGEAEQY